This T cell receptor beta chain came from a study of control samples from healthy donors and cancer patients. The table came from immunoSEQ multiplex PCR; TCRdb's copy has only in-frame clones and leaves some out. The table lists tens of thousands of clones, approximately 89% of them singletons. This clone showed up just once. CDR1 and CDR2 from the germline V gene are MGHDK and SYGVNS. J gave up 4 bases and V 3 bases, and 9 bases lay outside the gene matches. The length of the CDR3 is 15 residues. V usage is TRBV25-1 and J usage is TRBJ2-7, with 7 bases fitting TRBD2. Source material: PBMCs. The TCR was taken from a man in his forties or fifties with colorectal cancer. CDR3 amino acids: CASSEASGKLYEQYF. In DNA, the CDR3 is TGTGCCAGCAGTGAGGCTAGCGGAAAACTTTACGAGCAGTACTTC.